This TCR beta chain came from a study of T cells expressing NK-cell markers. The CDR3 extends over 14 amino acids. TCRdb reworked the 5' RACE reads into one entry per CDR3 protein, no DNA. This sample's clone table lists roughly 430,000 distinct CDR3 sequences. Study-level results: The CD3+CD56-NKG2C+ fraction was also led by these clonotypes in a few donors.

As to this clonotype: Its cognate antigen is unknown.

This clonotype was sampled from a woman aged 18 to 69 in good health. Sequencing was carried out using blood T cells: a sorted CD56 or NKG2C T cell subset, CD4+ or CD8+ T cells, or bulk PBMC T cells (not recorded which). The rearrangement links TRBV12-3 or TRBV12-4 to TRBJ2-7; TCRdb proposes TRBD1, but this gene call is untestable without DNA. CDR3 loop: CASSLALGVHEQYF.